These T cell receptor beta chains were read from a single sample in a study of monozygotic twins with inflammatory bowel disease. TCRdb reprocessed the 5' RACE reads, with one entry per CDR3 protein and no DNA. This table holds 440,000 or so distinct CDR3 sequences. Sequencing was carried out using blood. These receptors came from a human donor with ulcerative colitis or Crohn's disease, or a healthy co-twin of an affected twin (not recorded which). The CDR3 runs from the conserved cysteine through the conserved F or W.

CASSDGLAGGPGETQYF	TRBV2	TRBJ2-5
CASSLGGTGRNEQYF	TRBV7-9	TRBJ2-7
CASSVGPGVSAIQYF	TRBV9	TRBJ2-4
CATSSLGAHYGYTF	TRBV15	TRBJ1-2
CASNLLGNSYNEQFF	TRBV6-1	TRBJ2-1
CASSPPSTNEKLFF	TRBV18	TRBJ1-4
CASSVEPDSPSGYTF	TRBV9	TRBJ1-2
CASSHANSGAVTDTQYF	TRBV4-2	TRBJ2-3
CASRQSLNYGYTF	TRBV7-2	TRBJ1-2
CASSYEGRPSYEQYF	TRBV6-2/TRBV6-3	TRBJ2-7
CSVEKGQPYEQYF	TRBV29-1	TRBJ2-7
CASSQDVRSTDTQYF	TRBV14	TRBJ2-3
CASSPDAVLQNTEAFF	TRBV5-4	TRBJ1-1
CASSVWTGPNTEAFF	TRBV5-1	TRBJ1-1
CASRTGTGVQPQHF	TRBV6-2/TRBV6-3	TRBJ1-5
CASSLAVVDSRSYEQYF	TRBV7-9	TRBJ2-7
CASSPGVGRPDGNTIYF	TRBV7-2	TRBJ1-3
CASSLSRVNTEAFF	TRBV12-3/TRBV12-4	TRBJ1-1
CASTPGQGLSNQPQHF	TRBV6-1	TRBJ1-5
CATATRGGYEQYF	TRBV15	TRBJ2-7
CASSRANSYNEQFF	TRBV18	TRBJ2-1
CASIGYSYEQYF	TRBV28	TRBJ2-7
CASSPLLTGGNQPQHF	TRBV7-2	TRBJ1-5
CASSLNSPNEQFF	TRBV11-2	TRBJ2-1
CASSLSLGVGQPQHF	TRBV7-2	TRBJ1-5
CASSIGGLSSYNEQFF	TRBV5-1	TRBJ2-1
CASSGGWLTNEKLFF	TRBV2	TRBJ1-4
CSVDPRGWYGYTF	TRBV29-1	TRBJ1-2